The rows below give T cell receptor beta chains drawn from one sample of a study of blood T cell repertoires in COVID-19. Assay used: immunoSEQ multiplex PCR; TCRdb lists only in-frame clones, some missing. The sample lists some 58,000 clones, around four fifths occurring once. Sequenced sample: peripheral blood. These receptors were obtained from a man aged 55 to 70 with COVID-19, enrolled during active disease. Both conserved end residues are part of each CDR3. Each record gives: clone size, V gene, D gene, J gene, CDR3 DNA, CDR3 protein. A D gene is named only where the DNA matches it firmly. Clone size is given for some rows only: seen once, a few or many times, or a class if the clone is expanded.

clone_size: .
v_call: TRBV27
d_call: .
j_call: TRBJ1-2
cdr3_nt: TGTGCCAGCAGGCTCGGGTTACATGGCTACACCTTC
cdr3_aa: CASRLGLHGYTF

clone_size: .
v_call: TRBV12-3/TRBV12-4
d_call: .
j_call: TRBJ1-6
cdr3_nt: TGTGCCAGCAGGGGCCGAGATTCACCCCTCCACTTT
cdr3_aa: CASRGRDSPLHF

clone_size: few
v_call: TRBV11-3
d_call: .
j_call: TRBJ2-5
cdr3_nt: TGTGCCAGCAGCTCGATATCTCGCGACAACTGGCCAGAGACCCAGTACTTC
cdr3_aa: CASSSISRDNWPETQYF

clone_size: .
v_call: TRBV3-1/TRBV3-2
d_call: .
j_call: TRBJ1-5
cdr3_nt: TGTGCCAGCAGTAGGGGGGGAAATCAGCCCCAGCATTTT
cdr3_aa: CASSRGGNQPQHF

clone_size: .
v_call: TRBV5-1
d_call: TRBD1
j_call: TRBJ2-7
cdr3_nt: TGCGCCAGCAGCCCCGAAAGGACAGGGGGACACGAGCAGTACTTC
cdr3_aa: CASSPERTGGHEQYF

clone_size: .
v_call: TRBV7-8
d_call: .
j_call: TRBJ1-2
cdr3_nt: TGTGCCAGCAGCCAGACACCCTATTATGGCTACACCTTC
cdr3_aa: CASSQTPYYGYTF

clone_size: .
v_call: TRBV5-1
d_call: .
j_call: TRBJ2-5
cdr3_nt: TGCGCCAGCAGCTTGGGAGGGCAAGAGACCCAGTACTTC
cdr3_aa: CASSLGGQETQYF

clone_size: .
v_call: TRBV15
d_call: TRBD1
j_call: TRBJ1-1
cdr3_nt: TGTGCCACCAGCAGATTGAGCAGGGCGACAGGGCCGGTTCGGACTGAAGCTTTCTTT
cdr3_aa: CATSRLSRATGPVRTEAFF

clone_size: .
v_call: TRBV5-1
d_call: TRBD2
j_call: TRBJ2-2
cdr3_nt: TGCGCCAGCAGCTTGGCCGAGGCTAGCGGGGGGACGTACGGCGGGGAGCTGTTTTTT
cdr3_aa: CASSLAEASGGTYGGELFF

clone_size: .
v_call: TRBV11-2
d_call: .
j_call: TRBJ2-1
cdr3_nt: TGTGCCAGCAGCCCTGACGAAACGGGAAAAAAGTTCTTC
cdr3_aa: CASSPDETGKKFF

clone_size: .
v_call: TRBV5-1
d_call: TRBD1
j_call: TRBJ2-4
cdr3_nt: TGCGCCAGCAGCACCGGGACAGGGAAAAACATTCAGTACTTC
cdr3_aa: CASSTGTGKNIQYF

clone_size: once
v_call: TRBV9
d_call: TRBD2
j_call: TRBJ2-7
cdr3_nt: TGTGCCAGCAGCGCCGGGGGGAGGAGCTCCTACGAGCAGTACTTC
cdr3_aa: CASSAGGRSSYEQYF

clone_size: .
v_call: TRBV29-1
d_call: TRBD2
j_call: TRBJ2-1
cdr3_nt: TGCAGCGTTGAACTGACGGGAGGGGGTAGGAATGAGCAGTTCTTC
cdr3_aa: CSVELTGGGRNEQFF

clone_size: .
v_call: TRBV21-1
d_call: .
j_call: TRBJ1-4
cdr3_nt: TGTGCCAGCAGCAGACGGGAGAAGGGGTATGAAAAACTGTTTTTT
cdr3_aa: CASSRREKGYEKLFF

clone_size: few
v_call: TRBV18
d_call: TRBD1
j_call: TRBJ1-1
cdr3_nt: TGTGCCAGCTCACCAGGGACAGGGGGGTACACTGAAGCTTTCTTT
cdr3_aa: CASSPGTGGYTEAFF

clone_size: .
v_call: TRBV11-2
d_call: .
j_call: TRBJ2-2
cdr3_nt: TGTGCCAGCAGCTCTACTAGCAGGAACACCGGGGAGCTGTTTTTT
cdr3_aa: CASSSTSRNTGELFF

clone_size: .
v_call: TRBV19
d_call: .
j_call: TRBJ2-7
cdr3_nt: TGTGCCAGTAGTTACCCGGGACTTAGACTCTACGAGCAGTACTTC
cdr3_aa: CASSYPGLRLYEQYF

clone_size: .
v_call: TRBV9
d_call: .
j_call: TRBJ1-6
cdr3_nt: TGTGCCAGCCGTCGGGGTTCTGGGAATTCACCCCTCCACTTT
cdr3_aa: CASRRGSGNSPLHF

clone_size: few
v_call: TRBV18
d_call: TRBD1
j_call: TRBJ2-7
cdr3_nt: TGTGCCAGCTCACTCCGACAGGGGGGCCACGAGCAGTACTTC
cdr3_aa: CASSLRQGGHEQYF

clone_size: .
v_call: TRBV5-3
d_call: TRBD2
j_call: TRBJ2-1
cdr3_nt: TGTGCCAGAAGCTTGGCCGGGACTAGCGGGGGGAGCTCCTACAATGAGCAGTTCTTC
cdr3_aa: CARSLAGTSGGSSYNEQFF